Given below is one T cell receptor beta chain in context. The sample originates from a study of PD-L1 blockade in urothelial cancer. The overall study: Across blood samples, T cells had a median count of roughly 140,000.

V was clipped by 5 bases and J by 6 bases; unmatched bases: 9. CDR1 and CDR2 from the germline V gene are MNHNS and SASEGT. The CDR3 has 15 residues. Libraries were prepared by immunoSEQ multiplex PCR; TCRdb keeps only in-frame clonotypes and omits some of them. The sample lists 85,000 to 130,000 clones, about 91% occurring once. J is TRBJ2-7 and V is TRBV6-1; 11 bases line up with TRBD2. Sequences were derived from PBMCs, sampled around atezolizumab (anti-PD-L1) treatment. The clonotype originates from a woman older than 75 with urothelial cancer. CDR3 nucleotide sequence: TGTGCCAGCAGTCCCTTAGCGGGAGGGGATGGCGAGCAGTACTTC. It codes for CASSPLAGGDGEQYF.